Included here is one T cell receptor (beta chain) sequence, with context. PCR primers comprised 60 Vbeta and 13 Jbeta primers. The assay was immunoSEQ multiplex PCR, and TCRdb's table has in-frame clones only and misses some. The sample lists over 100,000 clones, more than 70% occurring once. These data come from a study of cytomegalovirus exposure and HLA in healthy donors. This TCR derives from a male donor in good health and CMV-seropositive. Sequencing was performed on PBMCs.

The CDR3 reads CASSSGRKAGELFF. CDR3 in DNA: TGTGCCAGCAGTAGCGGGAGAAAGGCGGGGGAGCTGTTTTTT. The genes are TRBV6-1 and TRBJ2-2; TRBD2 matches 8 bases. CDR1 and CDR2 (germline): MNHNS, SASEGT. The V and J ends lost 5 bases and 8 bases, in that order; junction bases with no gene match: 7. The CDR3 is 14 residues long.